The 25 T cell receptor beta chains below all came from one sample that was sequenced in a study of cytomegalovirus exposure and HLA in healthy donors. Primers: 60 Vbeta forward and 13 Jbeta reverse. TCRdb's table, derived via immunoSEQ multiplex PCR, lists solely in-frame clones and lacks some. Of 55,000 or so clones listed, around 82% are singletons. The sample consisted of PBMCs. The receptors come from a female donor in good health and CMV-seronegative.

Turning to this clone: An end of the junction differs from the germline gene, which may be a read error. Additional DNA sequences in this sample encode the identical CDR3. The V and J genes are TRBV4-2 and TRBJ1-2, with 8 bases fitting TRBD1. This CDR3 has 15 amino acids. The V gene's germline CDR1 is LGHNA and CDR2 YNFKEQ. The DNA of the CDR3 is TGTGCCAGTAGCCAAATACCCGGACAGGGCTATGGCTACACCTTC. Translation: CASSQIPGQGYGYTF.

This chain links TRBV5-1 with TRBJ1-4; 7 bases match TRBD1. The germline CDR1 and CDR2 sequences are SGHRS and YFSETQ. The CDR3 extends over 13 amino acids. V lost 6 bases and J lost 8; bases outside the gene matches: 7. In DNA, the CDR3 is TGCGCCAGCACCGAGGGGGCGCAAGAAAAACTGTTTTTT. Protein product: CASTEGAQEKLFF. The entire variable domain, with the rest obtained from reference TRBV5-1 and TRBJ1-4, is as follows: KAGVTQTPRYLIKTRGQQVTLSCSPISGHRSVSWYQQTPGQGLQFLFEYFSETQRNKGNFPGRFSGRQFSNSRSEMNVSTLELGDSALYLCASTEGAQEKLFFGSGTQLSVL.

The chain has TRBV11-2 and TRBJ1-1, with D uncertain. V lost 6 bases and J 4 bases, leaving 15 bases between the germline ends. The germline V gene encodes CDR1 SGHAT and CDR2 FQNNGV. This CDR3 has 14 residues. The CDR3 DNA sequence: TGTGCCAGCAGGACTGGGAGGCGCGGCACTGAAGCTTTCTTT. Amino acids: CASRTGRRGTEAFF.

V is TRBV7-8 and J is TRBJ2-2; D may be TRBD2 (7 bases). Germline loops: CDR1 SGHVS, CDR2 FQNEAQ. Trimming left V 3 bases short and J 5 bases short, with 13 bases between. CDR3 length equals 15 residues. As DNA, the CDR3 is TGTGCCAGCAGCTTCACGGGGGGCCCTACCGGGGAGCTGTTTTTT. Translation: CASSFTGGPTGELFF.

The chain employs TRBV18 and TRBJ1-2, with 9 bases lining up with TRBD1. The CDR3 consists of 18 residues. CDR1 and CDR2 from the germline V gene are KGHSH and LQKENI. J gave up 7 bases and V 3 bases, and 18 bases lay outside the gene matches. DNA for the CDR3: TGTGCCAGCTCACCGCTTAATGTCCCGGGACAGGGCCGCGGTGGCTACACCTTC. Translating it yields CASSPLNVPGQGRGGYTF.

The genes are TRBV30 and TRBJ1-2; no clear D gene. CDR1 is GTSNPN, CDR2 SVGIG, per germline (reference sequence). This CDR3 has 12 residues. Trimming took off 0 bases at V and 7 bases at J, with 9 bases between the two ends. The CDR3 DNA follows: TGTGCCTGGAGTGTAGGAGGTGTTGGCTACACCTTC. Translation gives CAWSVGGVGYTF.

The chain combines TRBV7-3 with TRBJ2-1; 10 bases are shared with TRBD2. With 5 bases clipped from V and 6 bases from J, the junction kept 7 bases outside the gene matches. The germline V gene encodes CDR1 SGHTA and CDR2 FQGTGA. The CDR3 covers 15 residues. In DNA form, the CDR3 reads TGTGCCAGCAGCCGCGGGGGACTAGCGATCAATGAGCAGTTCTTC. Encoded protein: CASSRGGLAINEQFF.

Details on this clone: One end of the junction fails to match germline, which may point to a read error. The rearrangement uses TRBV2 and TRBJ2-3; tentatively, D is TRBD1 (6 bases). Germline values: CDR1 SNHLY, CDR2 FYNNEI. CDR3 length equals 17 residues. The CDR3, as DNA: TGTGTCAGCAGTGAATACTTTGGGGGCCTTACACGGGATACGCAGTATTTT. It translates to CVSSEYFGGLTRDTQYF. Looking up the rest from reference TRBV2 and TRBJ2-3 gives the full variable domain: EPEVTQTPSHQVTQMGQEVILRCVPISNHLYFYWYRQILGQKVEFLVSFYNNEISEKSEIFDDQFSVERPDGSNFTLKIRSTKLEDSAMYFCVSSEYFGGLTRDTQYFGPGTRLTVL.

In regard to this clone: At one of its ends the junction is not consistent with the germline gene, which may arise from a read error. The CDR3 coding sequence is TGTGCCAGTAGTGCACTTAACGAAGCTTTCTTT. It codes for CASSALNEAFF. This chain connects TRBV2 to TRBJ1-1; the D is unclear. Germline CDR1 SNHLY, CDR2 FYNNEI. This CDR3 spans 11 amino acids.

This chain uses TRBV21-1 with TRBJ1-5; TRBD1, the D gene given by the table, was not confirmed from the DNA. TRBV21-1 is assigned pseudogene status. The CDR3 spans 16 residues. The DNA of the CDR3 is TGTGCCAGCAGCGCCACCGGGACAGACATCAATCAGCCCCAGCATTTT. Residues: CASSATGTDINQPQHF.

The V and J genes are TRBV10-2 and TRBJ1-1, with 8 positions matching TRBD1. V trimming: 7 bases; J trimming: 3 bases; junction bases outside the gene matches: 7. CDR1 and CDR2 from the germline V gene are WSHSY and SAAADI. This CDR3 spans 14 amino acids. The CDR3 region has the DNA TGCGCCAGCATGAGGACAGGGAAGGACACTGAAGCTTTCTTT. Protein: CASMRTGKDTEAFF.

V usage is TRBV7-9 and J usage is TRBJ1-2, with D unresolved. The length of the CDR3 is 15 residues. Germline CDR1 is SEHNR and CDR2 is FQNEAQ (reference sequence). V gave up 1 base and J gave up 6 bases, with 15 bases separating them. The chain's CDR3 is CASSLVLEGIDGYTF. CDR3 DNA: TGTGCCAGCAGCTTAGTTCTGGAGGGTATCGATGGCTACACCTTC.

The rearrangement links TRBV7-3 to TRBJ1-1; no reliable D call. Germline values: CDR1 SGHTA, CDR2 FQGTGA. V lost 3 bases to trimming and J lost 7 bases, with 12 bases between them. CDR3 length: 13 amino acids. CDR3: CASSFGLGGEAFF. The CDR3 nucleotides are TGTGCCAGCAGCTTCGGTTTAGGAGGTGAAGCTTTCTTT.

The chain recombines TRBV5-6 with TRBJ2-5, with 11 bases identical to TRBD2. V trimming: 3 bases; J trimming: 11 bases; junction bases outside the gene matches: 12. Germline lookup yields CDR1 SGHDT and CDR2 YYEEEE. The CDR3 is 15 residues long. The CDR3 loop reads CASSSTTSGVGEQYF. In nucleotides, the CDR3 is TGTGCCAGCAGCTCCACGACTAGCGGGGTAGGAGAGCAGTACTTC.

The chain couples TRBV30 to TRBJ1-5; 10 nucleotides agree with TRBD1. Germline V gene lookup returns CDR1 GTSNPN and CDR2 SVGIG (reference sequence). This CDR3 has 16 residues. V was clipped by 2 bases and J by 2 bases; unmatched bases: 6. The CDR3 DNA sequence: TGTGCCTGGAGTCTCCGGGACAGGGGACGCAATCAGCCCCAGCATTTT. This gives the protein CAWSLRDRGRNQPQHF.

The chain carries TRBV5-1 and TRBJ1-4; 7 nucleotides agree with TRBD1. Per germline, CDR1 SGHRS and CDR2 YFSETQ. The CDR3 consists of 17 residues. J lost 0 bases, V lost 4 bases, and 9 bases had no gene match. The CDR3 protein is CASSPLAGGTTNEKLFF. The CDR3, as DNA: TGCGCCAGCAGCCCCCTTGCAGGGGGGACAACTAATGAAAAACTGTTTTTT.

This clone was counted a few times. The chain joins TRBV7-9 to TRBJ1-2; D might be TRBD1 (5 bases). With 3 bases removed from V and 8 bases from J, the gap between germline ends came to 13 bases. This CDR3 is 13 amino acids long. Germline V gives CDR1 SEHNR, CDR2 FQNEAQ (reference sequence). In DNA form, the CDR3 reads TGTGCCAGCAGCTTCTCGACAGTGGGAGGCTACACCTTC. Translation gives CASSFSTVGGYTF.

The chain couples TRBV5-1 to TRBJ1-2; D remains unclear. CDR1 is SGHRS, CDR2 YFSETQ, per germline. The ends were cut back, 4 bases at V and 3 bases at J, with 16 bases in the middle. The CDR3 consists of 15 residues. The CDR3 loop is CASSPWAGGDYGYTF. CDR3 sequence (DNA): TGCGCCAGCAGCCCCTGGGCGGGTGGAGACTATGGCTACACCTTC.

This clone has more than one count but fewer than ten. The genes are TRBV6-5 and TRBJ1-2; D is possibly TRBD1 (5 bases). CDR1 is MNHEY, CDR2 SVGAGI, per germline. The CDR3 is made up of 16 amino acids. V lost 0 bases and J 7 bases, leaving 18 bases between the germline ends. CDR3 residues: CASSYSGMGGARGYTF. In DNA, the CDR3 is TGTGCCAGCAGTTACTCGGGGATGGGCGGGGCTCGTGGCTACACCTTC.

The chain carries TRBV4-1 and TRBJ2-3; TRBD2 matches at 8 bases. V trimming: 0 bases; J trimming: 0 bases; junction bases outside the gene matches: 2. CDR3 length: 16 residues. Germline CDR1 reads MGHRA; CDR2 reads YSYEKL. The CDR3: CASSQDGGGSTDTQYF. CDR3 coding DNA: TGCGCCAGCAGCCAAGATGGCGGGGGGAGCACAGATACGCAGTATTTT.

This sequence joins TRBV2 and TRBJ2-1; TRBD2 might be the D (5 bases). The V gene lost 3 bases and the J gene lost 1 base, with 10 bases spanning the gap. CDR1 and CDR2 from the germline V gene are SNHLY and FYNNEI. CDR3 size: 15 residues. DNA for the CDR3: TGTGCCAGCAGTGATGATGGCGGGTCCTACAATGAGCAGTTCTTC. It codes for CASSDDGGSYNEQFF.

The CDR3 loop reads CASSAGLRASYEQYF. The CDR3 coding sequence is TGTGCCAGCAGCGCGGGACTGAGAGCTTCCTACGAGCAGTACTTC. V and J are TRBV7-9 and TRBJ2-7, with a possible D match to TRBD2 (6 bases). The CDR3 contains 15 residues. V lost 5 bases and J lost 1, with 15 bases in between. Germline assignment: CDR1 SEHNR and CDR2 FQNEAQ (reference sequence).

This sequence joins TRBV6-6 and TRBJ1-2; D is unclear. This CDR3 is 15 amino acids long. The V gene lost 2 bases and the J gene lost 5 bases, with 15 bases spanning the gap. Germline CDR1 MNHNY, CDR2 SVGAGI (reference sequence). The CDR3 sequence: CASSYTPSGKYGYTF. In DNA form, the CDR3 reads TGTGCCAGCAGTTACACCCCCTCCGGGAAGTATGGCTACACCTTC.

This sequence joins TRBV19 and TRBJ2-7, with D possibly matching TRBD2 (6 bases). This CDR3 region has 13 residues. Germline-derived CDR1 and CDR2 are LNHDA and SQIVND (reference sequence). V lost 10 bases and J lost 2, with 15 bases in between. The CDR3 DNA reads TGTGCCACTCGGGACTCCGCGGCCTACGAGCAGTACTTC. Its translation: CATRDSAAYEQYF.

The chain has TRBV5-1 and TRBJ2-7; 8 bases are shared with TRBD2. CDR3 length: 15 residues. Looked up from germline, CDR1 is SGHRS and CDR2 is YFSETQ. The J segment lost 0 bases and the V segment lost 0 bases, leaving 2 bases of the junction unmatched. The CDR3 loop is CASSLAGTSSYEQYF. CDR3 coding DNA: TGCGCCAGCAGCTTGGCCGGGACTAGCTCCTACGAGCAGTACTTC.